This entry is about one TCR beta chain. It has no known antigen specificity. The input lacks base qualities; no much larger clone sits a single base away. CDR1 SGHAT and CDR2 FQNNGV are derived from the germline V gene. Spanning cysteine to phenylalanine, the CDR3 consists of 14 amino acids. Only the CDR3 region is kept as DNA, spanning 42 bases read in frame from base 1. Cut back by 0 bases and 10 bases, the V and J ends lie 12 bases apart. Patients with limited-stage small-cell lung cancer who underwent surgical resection in Hangzhou, China, between the late 2000s and the early 2020s were included as donors. Every donor underwent upfront surgery with no preoperative chemotherapy or radiotherapy, and no donor received immunotherapy either before or after surgery. All 19 patients in the sequenced cohort were smokers or heavy second-hand smokers. Adjacent normal lung was collected at least 2 cm from the tumor margin and was confirmed morphologically free of malignant cells by two pathologists. To characterize T cell repertoire heterogeneity, the study applied multi-region TCR-beta sequencing to resected limited-stage small-cell lung cancers and to tumor-adjacent lung tissue. The AllPrep DNA/RNA FFPE Kit (Qiagen) was used to extract genomic DNA from the FFPE tissue.

The source of the sample is a study of T cells and copy number aberrations in small-cell lung cancer (dated by TCRdb to 2020 to 2023). Describing the broader study: To relate T cell metrics to mutations and copy number aberrations, the same tumor regions underwent both TCR repertoire sequencing and whole-exome sequencing. Tumor TCR data were available for more than 16 patients, and some 13 patients had TCR data from both tumor and normal tissue.

The immunoSEQ hsTCRB Kit was used with multiplexed V- and J-gene primers to amplify TCR-beta CDR3 regions from genomic DNA. Unique DNA barcodes were added in a second PCR, and the samples were pooled together with one negative control and one positive control. Sequencing of the pooled TCR-beta libraries was performed on an Illumina MiSeq using a 150-cycle paired-end protocol. In the paper's pipeline: Adaptive Biotechnologies processed the raw sequencing data and produced a report containing normalized, annotated TCR-beta repertoires. T-cell density was calculated by normalizing TCR-beta templates to usable DNA, with usable DNA estimated through amplification of housekeeping genes. Richness was the count of unique rearrangements, and clonality was defined as 1 minus Pielou's evenness. The clones in this table, taken by TCRdb from immuneACCESS, are in-frame only. Not every clone is retained; where verified, under half of the shortfall comes from an unresolved V gene, and the cause of the rest is unknown. From that table come the V and J calls and clone size; the DNA was used to work out D and trimming. This sample has over 2,000 clones in its table, and roughly three quarters of those were observed once. The ten largest account for 8% to 10% of the sample.

The full study reports these points: All specimens consisted of formalin-fixed paraffin-embedded tissue, which is known to introduce sequencing artifacts. Tumors had lower T-cell density, richness and clonality than adjacent lung tissue, but the difference in density was not significant. A small sample size, resulting from surgical resection being uncommon in small-cell lung cancer, limited the study, and the findings need validation.

This chain is built from TRBV11-2 and TRBJ2-2; a tentative D match to TRBD2 spans 6 bases. The source of this sequence is a woman between 55 and 75 years old with small cell lung cancer. Sample: normal tissue next to the tumor. The bases read TGTGCCAGCAGCTTAGACCGGGGGAGTAAGGAGCTGTTTTTT. The resulting protein is CASSLDRGSKELFF.